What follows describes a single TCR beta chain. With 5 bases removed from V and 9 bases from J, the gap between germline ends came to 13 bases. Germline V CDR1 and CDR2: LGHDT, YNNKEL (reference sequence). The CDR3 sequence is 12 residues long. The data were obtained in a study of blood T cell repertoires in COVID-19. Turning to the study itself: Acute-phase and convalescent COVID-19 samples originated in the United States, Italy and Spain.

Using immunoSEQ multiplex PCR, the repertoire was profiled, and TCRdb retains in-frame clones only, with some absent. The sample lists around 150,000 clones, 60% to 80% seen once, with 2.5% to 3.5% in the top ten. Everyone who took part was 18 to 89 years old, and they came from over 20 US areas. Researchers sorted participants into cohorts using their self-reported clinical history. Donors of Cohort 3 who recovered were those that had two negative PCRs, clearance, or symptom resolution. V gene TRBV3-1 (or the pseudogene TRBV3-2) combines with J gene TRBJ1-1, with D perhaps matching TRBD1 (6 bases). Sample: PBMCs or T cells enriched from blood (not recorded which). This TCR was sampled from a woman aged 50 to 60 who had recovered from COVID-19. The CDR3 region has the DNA TGTGCCAGCAGCTACAACCGGGACAAAGCTTTCTTT. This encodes CASSYNRDKAFF.